The clone carrying this T cell receptor beta chain was seen many times. Its antigen is as yet unknown. The read ends 3 residues early relative to the CDR3; the germline J gene fills the gap. V lost 8 bases to trimming and J lost 5 bases; unmatched junction nucleotides: 10. The V gene's germline CDR1 is GTSNPN and CDR2 SVGIG (reference sequence). This CDR3 has 13 residues. This entry is derived from a study of T cell clonality in common variable immunodeficiency. Study-level points and caveats: Reportedly, TCR beta sequences from common variable immunodeficiency showed fewer deletions and N-nucleotide insertions.

Measured with immunoSEQ multiplex PCR; TCRdb has only the in-frame clones, and not every one. Listed here are about 23,000 clones without any singletons, the top ten holding roughly 8.8%. Of CVID subjects, 15 were female and roughly 30 male, mean age about 40. No CVID subject was ill or on immunomodulatory drugs when sampled. This receptor was obtained from a human donor with common variable immunodeficiency. The V call is TRBV30, the J call TRBJ1-2, with 8 bases aligning to TRBD1. What was sequenced was peripheral blood mononuclear cells. CDR3 sequence reads: CALGQGARYGYTF. The DNA read from the CDR3 is TGTGCCCTGGGGCAGGGGGCGCGGTATGGC.